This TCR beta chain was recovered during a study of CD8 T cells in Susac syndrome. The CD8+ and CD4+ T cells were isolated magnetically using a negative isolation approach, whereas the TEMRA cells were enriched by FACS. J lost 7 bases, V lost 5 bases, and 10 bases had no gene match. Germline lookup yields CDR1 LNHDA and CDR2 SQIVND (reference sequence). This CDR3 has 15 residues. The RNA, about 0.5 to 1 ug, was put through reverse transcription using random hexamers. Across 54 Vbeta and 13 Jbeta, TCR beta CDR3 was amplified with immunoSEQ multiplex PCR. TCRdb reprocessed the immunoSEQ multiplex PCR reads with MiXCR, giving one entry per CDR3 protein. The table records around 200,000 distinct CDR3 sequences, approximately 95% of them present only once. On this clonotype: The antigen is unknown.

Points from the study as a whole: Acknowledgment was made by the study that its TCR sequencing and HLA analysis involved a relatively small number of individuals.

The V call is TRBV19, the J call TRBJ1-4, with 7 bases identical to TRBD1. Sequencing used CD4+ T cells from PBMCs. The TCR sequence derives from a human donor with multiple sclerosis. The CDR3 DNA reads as TGTGCCAGTAGTTCATACAGGGGAGTCGGTGAAAAACTGTTTTTT. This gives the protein CASSSYRGVGEKLFF.